The clone carrying this T cell receptor (beta chain) was detected many times. The antigen is undetermined. Methods described previously were used for bulk TCR libraries, and listed TCR primers were applied. TCRdb itself ran the PCR reads through MiXCR, one entry per CDR3 protein. The data hold about 70,000 distinct CDR3 sequences, with roughly 18% observed a single time. This sample is drawn from a study of molecular identifiers for immune sequencing clone quantification. Study outcomes and limitations: Whereas naive cells kept under 1% of molecules in clones above 20 RNA copies, such clones held over 98% in effectors.

CDR1 is DFQATT and CDR2 is SNEGSKA in the germline V gene (reference sequence). CDR3 length: 12 amino acids. Trimming cost V 6 bases and J 5 bases, with 14 bases left between them. This receptor was taken from a human donor in good health. Some libraries in this study had Jurkat cell RNA spiked in. The chain carries TRBV20-1 and TRBJ2-7; D remains unclear. Sequencing was done on a sample of naive CD8+ T cells from blood, with Jurkat cell RNA spiked in. Subset specified: FACS-sorted CD8+CD4-CCR7+CD45RA+ naive T cells. In DNA form, the CDR3 reads TGCAGTGCCCACCACACCGGAAACGAGCAGTACTTC. Its translation: CSAHHTGNEQYF.